One TCR beta chain is described in this entry. Its antigen is currently unknown. Using viral peptide pools, the ViraFEST assay grew out antigen-specific CD4+ T cells prior to sequencing. At the end of less than 12 days of culture, CD4+ T cells were isolated. Nucleocapsid antibody tests were negative, and the vaccine recipients had no prior SARS-CoV-2 infection. The researchers cultured approximately 2.1 million PBMC per well with about 11 IU/ml IL-2 and roughly 10 ug/ml peptides. Both day 3 and day 7 saw half the medium replaced with IL-2 medium. Using immunoSEQ multiplex PCR, the repertoire was profiled, and TCRdb retains in-frame clones only, with some absent. Found here are some 41,000 clones, about 60% of them singletons; the top ten hold about 15%. This specimen comes from a study of vaccination effects on CD4 cells after COVID-19. Study information: BNT162b2 vaccine or mRNA-1273 vaccine was given to participants in two doses.

Study-wide findings and caveats: Clones that were induced by infection or by vaccine showed marked contraction late after vaccination.

There are 14 residues in the CDR3. The V segment lost 4 bases and the J segment 7 bases; nucleotides outside the gene matches: 2. The germline V gene encodes CDR1 SGHAT and CDR2 FQNNGV. The genes are TRBV11-2 and TRBJ2-1; the match to TRBD2 covers 12 bases. The sample in question was CD4+ T cells from PBMCs cultured with HCoV-OC43 spike peptides, obtained before COVID-19 vaccination. As for subset: HCoV-OC43 spike overlapping peptide pool stimulation. The TCR sequence derives from a human donor who received a COVID-19 vaccine. CDR3 DNA: TGTGCCAGCAGCTCTCTAGCGGGAGGGAATGAGCAGTTCTTC. Its protein is CASSSLAGGNEQFF.